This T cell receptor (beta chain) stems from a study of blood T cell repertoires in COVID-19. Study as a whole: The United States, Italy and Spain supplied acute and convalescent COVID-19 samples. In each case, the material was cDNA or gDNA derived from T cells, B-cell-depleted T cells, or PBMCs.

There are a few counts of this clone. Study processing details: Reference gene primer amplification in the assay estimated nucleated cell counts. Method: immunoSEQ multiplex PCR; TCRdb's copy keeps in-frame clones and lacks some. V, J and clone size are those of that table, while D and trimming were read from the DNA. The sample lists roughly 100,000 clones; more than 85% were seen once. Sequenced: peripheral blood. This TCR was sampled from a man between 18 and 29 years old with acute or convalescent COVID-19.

The CDR3 bases are TGTGCCAGCAGTCGACTAAACACCGGGGAGCTGTTTTTT. Its protein product is CASSRLNTGELFF. The J gene is TRBJ2-2, the V gene TRBV27, with D possibly TRBD2 on 5 matching bases. Germline V gene lookup returns CDR1 MNHEY and CDR2 SMNVEV (reference sequence). V gave up 5 bases and J gave up 2 bases, with 6 bases separating them. CDR3 length: 13 amino acids.